This TCR beta chain emerged from a study of blood T cell repertoires in COVID-19 (dated by TCRdb to the early 2020s). In the study overall: Samples from collaborators originated in the United States, Italy and Spain and spanned both the acute and convalescent phases of COVID-19. The material from the prospective study consisted of cDNA or gDNA derived from T cells, B-cell-depleted T cells, or PBMCs. The dataset comprised deeply sampled blood TCRbeta repertoires from subjects exposed to, actively infected with, or recovered from COVID-19. The repertoires were made available in a free public database intended to serve as a resource for research on the immune response to SARS-CoV-2. The samples were drawn from the first 160 participants of the ongoing ImmuneRACE study and from roughly 1,300 subjects provided by 6 global collaborators. The sample metadata nearly always contained a de-identified subject ID, COVID-19 status, age in years and sex. Where available, HLA class I and class II types were taken from metadata supplied by the sample provider and were not determined by assay-based typing.

General findings and caveats noted by the study authors: How much clinical and demographic metadata was included differed by source and by participant, and the metadata was provided uncurated.

TCRbeta CDR3 regions were amplified from genomic DNA using the immunoSEQ Assay, a bias-controlled multiplex PCR. The source study handled its data this way. The number of nucleated cells in each sample was estimated by amplification of reference gene primers within the assay. To quantify the absolute abundance of each unique TCRbeta CDR3 rearrangement, sequence reads were collapsed and filtered. For each sample, productive Simpson clonality was calculated as the square root of Simpson's diversity index across productive rearrangements. Sourced from immuneACCESS, this table was stored by TCRdb with only in-frame sequences that have V and J called. A share of the clones is absent; for the studies checked, an unresolved V gene accounts for under half, and the remainder has no known explanation. The V and J calls and the clone size are those of that table, but D and trimming were determined from the DNA. The sample has hundreds of thousands of clones on record, around 88% of them singletons. The ten top clones hold roughly 14% of the sample.

In the case of this clone: What this receptor recognizes is not known. Base qualities are not recorded, but no much larger clone differs from it by a single base.

Enrolling through a virtual design, the prospective study's participants ranged in age from roughly 18 to 95 years and lived across 24 United States geographic areas. In the prospective study, cohorts were assigned on the basis of participant-reported clinical history obtained from a screening survey and a study questionnaire. Mobile phlebotomists in the prospective study collected whole blood, serum and a nasopharyngeal or oropharyngeal swab from every participant. Participants in the prospective study had the option to provide additional blood draws and questionnaires over a roughly 2-month period. Blood samples from the prospective study were shipped frozen or at room temperature prior to DNA extraction. The CDR3 measures 12 amino acids from cysteine to phenylalanine. Of all the DNA, just the CDR3 is kept, 36 bases in frame from base 1. Via the germline V gene (reference sequence), CDR1 is LNHDA and CDR2 SQIVND. The junction shows trimming of 4 bases on V and 7 bases on J, plus 8 bases between the germline ends.

This TCR was sampled from a woman aged 45-59 years with acute COVID-19. What was sequenced was PBMCs or T cells enriched from blood (not recorded which). The V and J genes are TRBV19 and TRBJ2-1; TRBD1 is a possible D gene, resting on 5 matching bases. The CDR3 loop reads CASSKGMNEQFF. In nucleotide form, the sequence is TGTGCCAGTAGTAAGGGGATGAATGAGCAGTTCTTC.